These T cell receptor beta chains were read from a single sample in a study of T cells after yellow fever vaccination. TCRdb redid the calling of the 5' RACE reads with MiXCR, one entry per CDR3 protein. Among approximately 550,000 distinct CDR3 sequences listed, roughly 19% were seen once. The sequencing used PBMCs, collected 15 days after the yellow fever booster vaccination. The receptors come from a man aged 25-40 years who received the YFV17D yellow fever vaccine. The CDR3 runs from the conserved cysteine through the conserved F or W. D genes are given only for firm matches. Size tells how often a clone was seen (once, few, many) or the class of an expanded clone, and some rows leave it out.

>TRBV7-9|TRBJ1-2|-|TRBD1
TGTGCCAGCAGCTTTGGCCTGGACAGGGCCTATGGCTACACCTTC
CASSFGLDRAYGYTF
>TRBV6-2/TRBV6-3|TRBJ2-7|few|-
TGTGCCAGCAGGGGACCCCGACAGGCCGAGAGCTCCTACGAGCAGTACTTC
CASRGPRQAESSYEQYF
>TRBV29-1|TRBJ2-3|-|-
TGCAGCGCGGAGGGGGACCCGCCCGCAGATACGCAGTATTTT
CSAEGDPPADTQYF
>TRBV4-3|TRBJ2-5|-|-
TGCGCCAGCAGCCAAACACCAGGGCAGGGTTACAAGACCCAGTACTTC
CASSQTPGQGYKTQYF
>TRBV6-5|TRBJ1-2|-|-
TGTGCCAGCAGTTACAGACCTTCTAACTATGGCTACACCTTC
CASSYRPSNYGYTF
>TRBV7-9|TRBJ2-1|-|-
TGTGCCAGCAGCTTAGGAGGGGGGGCCGGCTCCTACAATGAGCAGTTCTTC
CASSLGGGAGSYNEQFF
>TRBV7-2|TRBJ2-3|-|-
TGTGCCAGCAGCTTAGAGGGGCCCCCCACAGATACGCAGTATTTT
CASSLEGPPTDTQYF
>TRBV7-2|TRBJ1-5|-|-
TGTGCCAGCAGTCGAAATGGGGGGCAGGGTCAGCCCCAGCATTTT
CASSRNGGQGQPQHF
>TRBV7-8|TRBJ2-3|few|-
TGTGCCAGCAGCTTAGGGGTATTAGGTCAGCCTACGCAGTATTTT
CASSLGVLGQPTQYF
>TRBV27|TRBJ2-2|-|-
TGTGCCAGCAGTTTTAGTGCCAGGAACACCGGGGAGCTGTTTTTT
CASSFSARNTGELFF
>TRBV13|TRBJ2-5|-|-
TGTGCCAGCAGCTTAGAGGTTAGCGGAGAGACCCAGTACTTC
CASSLEVSGETQYF
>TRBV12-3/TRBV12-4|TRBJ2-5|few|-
TGTGCCAGCAGTTTGGGTCCTTCTGGCCTCGGGACCCAGTACTTC
CASSLGPSGLGTQYF
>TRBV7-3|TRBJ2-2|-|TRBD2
TGTGCCAGCAGCTATTCCGGGACTAGCAGCGGGGAGCTGTTTTTT
CASSYSGTSSGELFF
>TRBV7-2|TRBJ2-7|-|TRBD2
TGTGCCAGCAGCTTGGTAGCGGGGGCGGACTACGAGCAGTACTTC
CASSLVAGADYEQYF
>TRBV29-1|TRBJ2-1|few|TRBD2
TGCAGCGTTGAGGCTAGCGGGAGAAGCGTCGGGCAGTTCTTC
CSVEASGRSVGQFF
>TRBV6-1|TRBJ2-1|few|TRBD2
TGTGCCAGCAGAACACAGGGAGCGGGAGGCTCCTACAATGAGCAGTTCTTC
CASRTQGAGGSYNEQFF
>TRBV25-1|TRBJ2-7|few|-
TGTGCCACGCAGGGTCTTTACGAGCAGTACTTC
CATQGLYEQYF
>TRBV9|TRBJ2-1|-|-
TGTGCCAGCAGCGTAGAACCGGGCAGCTCCTACAATGAGCAGTTCTTC
CASSVEPGSSYNEQFF
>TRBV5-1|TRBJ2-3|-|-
TGCGCCAGTCGGCCCGGAAGCACAGATACGCAGTATTTT
CASRPGSTDTQYF
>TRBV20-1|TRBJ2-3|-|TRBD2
TGCAGTGCTAGAGATAGCGGGAGCGGTACAGATACGCAGTATTTT
CSARDSGSGTDTQYF
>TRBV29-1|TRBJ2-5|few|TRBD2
TGCAGCGTTTATGCGGGAGAAGAGACCCAGTACTTC
CSVYAGEETQYF
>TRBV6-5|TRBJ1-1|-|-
TGTGCCAGCAGTTACTCGAATGTGGCCAGGGTGGCCACTGAAGCTTTCTTT
CASSYSNVARVATEAFF
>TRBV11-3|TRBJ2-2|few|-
TGTGCCAGCAGCCCCGACTTGTACACCGGGGAGCTGTTTTTT
CASSPDLYTGELFF
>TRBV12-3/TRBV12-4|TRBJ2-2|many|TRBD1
TGTGCCAGCAATCGGGACAGCACCGGGGAGCTGTTTTTT
CASNRDSTGELFF
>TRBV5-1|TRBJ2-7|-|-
TGCGCCAGCAGCTTGGGAGGCTCTCGGAAGTTTTTAGGGGAGCAGTACTTC
CASSLGGSRKFLGEQYF
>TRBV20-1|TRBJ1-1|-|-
TGCAGTGCTAGAGATAAAACGGGAGCTTTCTTT
CSARDKTGAFF
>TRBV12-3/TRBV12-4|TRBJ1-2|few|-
TGTGCCAGCAGTTTAACCGTAGGGGATGGCTACACCTTC
CASSLTVGDGYTF
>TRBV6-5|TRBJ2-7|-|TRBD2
TGTGCCAGCACTTTGACTAGCGGGAGTGGGAACTACGAGCAGTACTTC
CASTLTSGSGNYEQYF
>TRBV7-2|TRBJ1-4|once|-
TGTGCCAGCAGCTTAGGGGGCAGCCAGAGGGAAAAACTGTTTTTT
CASSLGGSQREKLFF
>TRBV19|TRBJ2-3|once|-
TGTGCCAGTAAGTTTGGCGCAGGGGATACGCAGTATTTT
CASKFGAGDTQYF
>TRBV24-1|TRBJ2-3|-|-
TGTGCCACCAGTGCCATAGGGGGAACAGGAGATACGCAGTATTTT
CATSAIGGTGDTQYF
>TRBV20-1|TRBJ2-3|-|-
TGCAGTCCCAGTATTCAGGGTACTAGCACAGATACGCAGTATTTT
CSPSIQGTSTDTQYF
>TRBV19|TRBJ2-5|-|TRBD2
TGTGCCAGTAGTCTAAATGCAGCGGGAGTGGACCAAGAGACCCAGTACTTC
CASSLNAAGVDQETQYF
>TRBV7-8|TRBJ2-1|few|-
TGTGCCAGCATAGTCCGGGCCCGAGAGGGAGATGAGCAGTTCTTC
CASIVRAREGDEQFF
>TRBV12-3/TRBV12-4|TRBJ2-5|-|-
TGTACCAGCAGTTTAAATTCCCCCGCGGGAAAGACCCAGTACTTC
CTSSLNSPAGKTQYF
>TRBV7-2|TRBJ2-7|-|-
TGTGCCAGCAGTTTCCGAGGGGGGGGATTAACCTACGAGCAGTACTTC
CASSFRGGGLTYEQYF
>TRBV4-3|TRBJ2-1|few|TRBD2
TGCGCCAGCAGCCAAGATCTGGGTAGCGGGACCTACAATGAGCAGTTCTTC
CASSQDLGSGTYNEQFF
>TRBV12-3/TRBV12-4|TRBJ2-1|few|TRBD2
TGTGCCAGCAGTTTTTTACTAGCGGGAGTCCGGTCCTACAATGAGCAGTTCTTC
CASSFLLAGVRSYNEQFF
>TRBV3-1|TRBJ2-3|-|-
TGTGCCAGCAGCCAAGGAATATCAGATACGCAGTATTTT
CASSQGISDTQYF
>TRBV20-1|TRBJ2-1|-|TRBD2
TGCAGTGCCACTGGGATAGCGGGAAAGGATGAGCAGTTCTTC
CSATGIAGKDEQFF
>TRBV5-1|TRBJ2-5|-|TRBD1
TGCGCCAGCAGCCCCGGGACAGGCCCGACTCAAGAGACCCAGTACTTC
CASSPGTGPTQETQYF
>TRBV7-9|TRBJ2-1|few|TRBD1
TGTGCCAGCAGCTTAGCGTCGGGACAGGGAAGGGACAATGAGCAGTTCTTC
CASSLASGQGRDNEQFF